These 19 T cell receptor beta chains share one sample of origin, sequenced in a study of blood T cell repertoires in COVID-19. Clones were sequenced by immunoSEQ multiplex PCR, and TCRdb holds only the in-frame ones, with some missing. The sample records about 270,000 clones, 65% to 90% being singletons. Sequencing was done on a sample of peripheral blood. These TCRs come from a woman between 55 and 75 years old with active or convalescent COVID-19.

This chain joins TRBV11-1 and TRBJ2-7; possibly TRBD1 for D (6 bases). With 5 bases removed from V and 5 bases from J, the gap between germline ends came to 16 bases. The length of the CDR3 is 14 residues. Germline values: CDR1 SGHAT, CDR2 FQDESV (reference sequence). The CDR3 loop is CASSPTGNRNEQYF. CDR3 coding DNA: TGTGCCAGCAGCCCCACAGGGAATCGGAACGAGCAGTACTTC. Together with reference TRBV11-1 and TRBJ2-7, the CDR3 gives the full variable domain: EAEVAQSPRYKITEKSQAVAFWCDPISGHATLYWYRQILGQGPELLVQFQDESVVDDSQLPKDRFSAERLKGVDSTLKIQPAELGDSAMYLCASSPTGNRNEQYFGPGTRLTVT.

This sequence joins TRBV5-6 and TRBJ2-5; maybe TRBD1 (5 bases). CDR1 is SGHDT, CDR2 YYEEEE, per germline. V was cut by 0 bases and J by 2 bases, with 8 bases left in between. This CDR3 is built from 14 residues. DNA for the CDR3: TGTGCCAGCAGCTTGGCGGCAGGGCAAGAGACCCAGTACTTC. Translating it yields CASSLAAGQETQYF.

The chain employs TRBV27 and TRBJ2-3; D might be TRBD1 (5 bases). V was pared by 5 bases and J by 4 bases, with 19 bases between. The CDR3 consists of 16 residues. Germline loops: CDR1 MNHEY, CDR2 SMNVEV (reference sequence). The CDR3 sequence is CASSKDTGLGPDTQYF. CDR3 sequence (DNA): TGTGCCAGCAGTAAAGACACCGGGCTGGGGCCAGATACGCAGTATTTT.

With regard to this clone: A junction boundary mismatches the germline segment, possibly from a read error. This chain joins TRBV11-2 and TRBJ1-2; D perhaps matches TRBD1 (6 bases). Germline CDR1 and CDR2: SGHAT and FQNNGV. This CDR3 region has 12 residues. Written as DNA, the CDR3 is TGTGCCAGCAGCTTAGGATCGACAGGCGGGTCCTTC. Protein product: CASSLGSTGGSF. The full variable domain, with the rest looked up from reference TRBV11-2 and TRBJ1-2, is EAGVAQSPRYKIIEKRQSVAFWCNPISGHATLYWYQQILGQGPKLLIQFQNNGVVDDSQLPKDRFSAERLKGVDSTLKIQPAKLEDSAVYLCASSLGSTGGSFGSGTRLTVV.

This clone showed up just once. V and J are TRBV29-1 and TRBJ2-1, with 7 bases fitting TRBD2. The J segment lost 0 bases and the V segment lost 0 bases, leaving 2 bases of the junction unmatched. Germline loops: CDR1 SQVTM, CDR2 ANQGSEA. This CDR3 spans 15 amino acids. The CDR3 spells CSVEEGGISYNEQFF. The CDR3 nucleotides are TGCAGCGTTGAAGAGGGGGGGATCTCCTACAATGAGCAGTTCTTC.

This clone showed up just once. V usage is TRBV5-5 and J usage is TRBJ2-5, with 7 nucleotides matching TRBD1. The V and J ends lost 6 bases and 2 bases, in that order; junction bases with no gene match: 7. This CDR3 spans 14 amino acids. Germline assignment: CDR1 SGHKS and CDR2 YYEKEE (reference sequence). The CDR3 spells CASTLGQNQETQYF. In DNA, the CDR3 is TGTGCCAGCACCCTGGGACAGAATCAAGAGACCCAGTACTTC.

This chain joins TRBV6-2 or TRBV6-3 and TRBJ2-1, with 9 nucleotides matching TRBD2. This CDR3 contains 14 residues. Germline lookup yields CDR1 MNHEY and CDR2 SVGEGT. V was pared by 2 bases and J by 9 bases, with 5 bases of the junction left unmatched. CDR3 sequence reads: CASSYAGGRGEQFF. The CDR3 nucleotides read TGTGCCAGCAGTTACGCGGGGGGGCGTGGTGAGCAGTTCTTC.

This chain links TRBV4-3 with TRBJ2-3; 8 nucleotides line up with TRBD1. The length of the CDR3 is 15 residues. The V and J ends lost 4 bases and 3 bases, in that order; junction bases with no gene match: 6. CDR1 LGHNA and CDR2 YSLEER come from the germline V gene. The CDR3 DNA sequence: TGCGCCAGCAGCCCAGGACAGGGAAGAACAGATACGCAGTATTTT. As protein: CASSPGQGRTDTQYF.

In DNA, the CDR3 is TGTGCCATCAGTCCTTCGAGCACAGATACGCAGTATTTT. Its protein product is CAISPSSTDTQYF. This chain joins TRBV10-3 and TRBJ2-3; D gene ambiguous. V was pared by 5 bases and J by 0 bases, with 6 bases between. This CDR3 is built from 13 residues. Germline loops: CDR1 ENHRY, CDR2 SYGVKD.

This clone has just one count. The CDR3: CASSTIQENQPQHF. The CDR3 nucleotides are TGTGCCAGCAGCACCATACAGGAAAATCAGCCCCAGCATTTT. The genes are TRBV7-9 and TRBJ1-5; TRBD1 might be the D (5 bases). Trimming removed 5 bases from V and 4 bases from J, with 12 bases in between. Germline CDR1 reads SEHNR; CDR2 reads FQNEAQ (reference sequence). The CDR3 has 14 amino acids.

The chain couples TRBV6-5 to TRBJ1-5; D is perhaps TRBD1 (6 bases). The V gene's germline CDR1 is MNHEY and CDR2 SVGAGI. The length of the CDR3 is 14 residues. V was cut by 6 bases and J by 9 bases, with 18 bases left in between. CDR3 DNA: TGTGCCAGCAGGTCCGGACAGCTGTATGGGCCCCAGCATTTT. This codes for CASRSGQLYGPQHF.

This chain uses TRBV19 with TRBJ1-1, with D possibly matching TRBD1 (5 bases). Germline loops: CDR1 LNHDA, CDR2 SQIVND (reference sequence). CDR3 length: 15 residues. V was clipped by 5 bases and J by 1 base, with 14 bases between them. The CDR3 spells CASSAPGLSNTEAFF. The CDR3 DNA reads as TGTGCCAGTAGTGCTCCGGGACTCTCGAACACTGAAGCTTTCTTT.

The CDR3 nucleotides are TGTGCCAGCAGCTTGACTGCGAGGGAAAAACTGTTTTTT. Amino acids: CASSLTAREKLFF. This chain joins TRBV5-5 and TRBJ1-4; D unresolved. Between the trimmed V and J ends, which lost 1 base and 8 bases, there was a span of 9 bases. This CDR3 has 13 amino acids. Germline assignment: CDR1 SGHKS and CDR2 YYEKEE (reference sequence).

This clone was detected only a few times. The chain carries TRBV19 and TRBJ1-1, with D possibly matching TRBD1 (5 bases). This CDR3 spans 13 amino acids. Trimming took 2 bases from V and 3 from J, leaving 7 bases between them. Germline V lookup: CDR1 LNHDA, CDR2 SQIVND (reference sequence). In nucleotides, the CDR3 is TGTGCCAGTAGTATATTGGGGCACACTGAAGCTTTCTTT. Translated: CASSILGHTEAFF.

This chain uses TRBV5-1 with TRBJ1-2; D gene unclear. The CDR3 covers 14 residues. In germline, CDR1 is SGHRS, CDR2 YFSETQ. The ends were cut back, 3 bases at V and 0 bases at J, with 9 bases in the middle. The CDR3 spells CASSWERANYGYTF. The CDR3 region has the DNA TGCGCCAGCAGCTGGGAGAGAGCTAACTATGGCTACACCTTC.

V usage is TRBV19 and J usage is TRBJ1-1; no definite D call. V was pared by 5 bases and J by 8 bases, with 9 bases between. Germline values: CDR1 LNHDA, CDR2 SQIVND (reference sequence). The length of the CDR3 is 11 residues. The CDR3 protein is CASSRTGEAFF. DNA for the CDR3: TGTGCCAGTAGTCGTACCGGGGAAGCTTTCTTT.

This clone was counted ten times or more. CDR3 in amino acids: CASSLGTSGGSYEQYF. In nucleotides, the CDR3 is TGTGCCAGCAGCTTAGGGACTAGCGGGGGATCGTACGAGCAGTACTTC. The rearrangement joins TRBV7-8 to TRBJ2-7, with 13 bases that match TRBD2. Trimming removed 1 base from V and 4 bases from J; junction bases left unmatched: 4. This CDR3 has 16 residues. From germline, CDR1 is SGHVS and CDR2 FQNEAQ.

The chain employs TRBV10-2 and TRBJ2-1; TRBD2 aligns across 12 bases. Per the germline V gene, CDR1 is WSHSY and CDR2 is SAAADI. This CDR3 comprises 16 residues. After removal of 1 base from V and 9 bases from J, the junction contained 7 bases not matched to a gene. This CDR3 reads CASSEFLAGGPSEQFF. The CDR3 nucleotides are TGCGCCAGCAGTGAGTTCCTAGCGGGGGGGCCTAGTGAGCAGTTCTTC.

The V and J genes are TRBV5-1 and TRBJ2-5; the match to TRBD2 covers 11 bases. The length of the CDR3 is 17 residues. The J segment lost 5 bases and the V segment lost 4 bases, leaving 13 bases of the junction unmatched. Germline values: CDR1 SGHRS, CDR2 YFSETQ. CDR3: CASSPKTSSGGYETQYF. The CDR3 region has the DNA TGCGCCAGCAGCCCAAAGACCTCTAGCGGGGGGTACGAGACCCAGTACTTC.